This T cell receptor (beta chain) emerged from a study of OX40 agonist ivuxolimab in advanced cancers. Study-wide results and caveats: Partial responders treated at 0.1-3.0 mg/kg exhibited clonal expansion among the lowest measured.

The CDR3 runs to 16 residues. With 4 bases removed from V and 4 bases from J, the gap between germline ends came to 19 bases. Germline lookup yields CDR1 ENHRY and CDR2 SYGVKD. The assay was immunoSEQ multiplex PCR, and TCRdb's table has in-frame clones only and misses some. The sample records some 40,000 clones, roughly 80% being singletons. Notes on this clone: Its antigen is not known.

This chain connects TRBV10-3 to TRBJ1-1, with D maybe TRBD1 (6 bases). The TCR sequence derives from an adult with an advanced solid tumor such as melanoma, head and neck, liver or kidney cancer. The sample consisted of CD4+ or CD8+ T cells sorted from blood, taken in a trial of the OX40 agonist ivuxolimab. DNA of the CDR3: TGTGCCATCAGTGCCCGGGCAGGGGAGGGGGGCACTGAAGCTTTCTTT. Translation gives CAISARAGEGGTEAFF.